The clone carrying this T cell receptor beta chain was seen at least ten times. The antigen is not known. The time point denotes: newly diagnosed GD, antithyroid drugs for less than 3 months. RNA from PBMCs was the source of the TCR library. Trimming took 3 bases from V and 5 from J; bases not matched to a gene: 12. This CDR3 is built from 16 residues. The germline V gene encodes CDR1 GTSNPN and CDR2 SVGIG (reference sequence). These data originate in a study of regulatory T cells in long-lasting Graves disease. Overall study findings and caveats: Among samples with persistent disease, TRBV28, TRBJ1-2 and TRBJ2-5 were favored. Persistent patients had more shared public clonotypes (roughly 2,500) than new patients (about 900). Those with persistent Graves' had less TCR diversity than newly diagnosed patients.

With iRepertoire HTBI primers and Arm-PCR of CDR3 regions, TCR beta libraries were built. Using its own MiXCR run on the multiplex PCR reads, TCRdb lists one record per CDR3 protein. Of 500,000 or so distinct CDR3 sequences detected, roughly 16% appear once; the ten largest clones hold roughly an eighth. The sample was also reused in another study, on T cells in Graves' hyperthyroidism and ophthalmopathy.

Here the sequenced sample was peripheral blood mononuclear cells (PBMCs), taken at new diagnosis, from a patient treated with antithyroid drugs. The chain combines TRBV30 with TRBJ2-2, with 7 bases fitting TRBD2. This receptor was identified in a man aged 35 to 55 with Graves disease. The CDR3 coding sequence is TGTGCCTGGAGGGCTAGCGGAGCGGGGAGGACCGGGGAGCTGTTTTTT. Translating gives CAWRASGAGRTGELFF.